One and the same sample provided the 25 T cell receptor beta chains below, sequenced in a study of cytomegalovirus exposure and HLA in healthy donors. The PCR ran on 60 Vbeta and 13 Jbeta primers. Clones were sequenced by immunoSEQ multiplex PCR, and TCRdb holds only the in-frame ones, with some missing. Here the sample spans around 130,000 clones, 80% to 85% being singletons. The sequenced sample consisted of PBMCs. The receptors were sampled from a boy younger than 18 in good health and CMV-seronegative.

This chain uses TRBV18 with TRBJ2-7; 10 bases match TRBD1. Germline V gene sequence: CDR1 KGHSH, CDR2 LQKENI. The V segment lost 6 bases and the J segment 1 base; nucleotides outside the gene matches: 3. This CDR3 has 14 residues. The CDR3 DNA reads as TGTGCCAGCTCCGGGACAGGGGAGTCCTACGAGCAGTACTTC. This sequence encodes CASSGTGESYEQYF.

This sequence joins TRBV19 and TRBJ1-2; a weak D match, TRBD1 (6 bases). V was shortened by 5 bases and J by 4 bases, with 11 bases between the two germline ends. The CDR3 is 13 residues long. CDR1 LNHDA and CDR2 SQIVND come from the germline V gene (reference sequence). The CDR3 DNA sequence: TGTGCCAGTAGTGGCAGGGGTGTCTATGGCTACACCTTC. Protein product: CASSGRGVYGYTF.

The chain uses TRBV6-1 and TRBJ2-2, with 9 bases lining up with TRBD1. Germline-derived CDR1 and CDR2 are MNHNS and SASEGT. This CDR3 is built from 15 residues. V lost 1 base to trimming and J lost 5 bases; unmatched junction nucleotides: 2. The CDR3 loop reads CASSEVGTGTGELFF. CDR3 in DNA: TGTGCCAGCAGTGAAGTAGGGACAGGGACCGGGGAGCTGTTTTTT.

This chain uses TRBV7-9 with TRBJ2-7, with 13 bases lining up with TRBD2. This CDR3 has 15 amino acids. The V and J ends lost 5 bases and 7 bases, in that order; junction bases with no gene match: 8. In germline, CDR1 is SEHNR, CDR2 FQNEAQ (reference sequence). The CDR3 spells CASSLGLAGVGEQYF. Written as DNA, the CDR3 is TGTGCCAGCAGCCTAGGACTAGCGGGAGTGGGGGAGCAGTACTTC.

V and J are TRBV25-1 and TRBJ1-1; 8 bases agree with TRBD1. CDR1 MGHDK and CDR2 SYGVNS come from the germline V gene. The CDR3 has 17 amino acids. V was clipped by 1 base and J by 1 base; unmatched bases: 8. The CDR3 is CASSEWGRGQGNTEAFF. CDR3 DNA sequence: TGTGCCAGCAGTGAATGGGGCCGAGGACAGGGGAACACTGAAGCTTTCTTT.

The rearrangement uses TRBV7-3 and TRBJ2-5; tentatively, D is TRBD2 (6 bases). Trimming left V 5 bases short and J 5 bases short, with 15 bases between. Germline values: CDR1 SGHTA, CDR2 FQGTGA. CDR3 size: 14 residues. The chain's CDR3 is CASSTGRAGETQYF. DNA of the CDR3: TGTGCCAGCAGCACGGGACGGGCGGGGGAGACCCAGTACTTC.

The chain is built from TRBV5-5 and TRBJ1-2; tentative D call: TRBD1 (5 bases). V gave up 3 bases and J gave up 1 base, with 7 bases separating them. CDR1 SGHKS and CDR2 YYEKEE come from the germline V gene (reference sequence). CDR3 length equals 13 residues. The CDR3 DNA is TGTGCCAGCAGCTCGACAGTTAACTATGGCTACACCTTC. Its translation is CASSSTVNYGYTF.

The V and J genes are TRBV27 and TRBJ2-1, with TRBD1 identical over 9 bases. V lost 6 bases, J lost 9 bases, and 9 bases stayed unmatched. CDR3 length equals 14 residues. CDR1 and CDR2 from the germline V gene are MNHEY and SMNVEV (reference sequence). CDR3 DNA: TGTGCCAGCAGAACAGGGGGCGCATCAGGTGAGCAGTTCTTC. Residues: CASRTGGASGEQFF.

In DNA form, the CDR3 reads TGTGCCAGCAGCTTGGTGGGGAGAGATGAAAAACTGTTTTTT. Translation gives CASSLVGRDEKLFF. The chain employs TRBV5-5 and TRBJ1-4, with unresolved D. V lost 0 bases and J 6 bases, leaving 9 bases between the germline ends. CDR1 and CDR2 (germline): SGHKS, YYEKEE (reference sequence). This CDR3 comprises 14 residues.

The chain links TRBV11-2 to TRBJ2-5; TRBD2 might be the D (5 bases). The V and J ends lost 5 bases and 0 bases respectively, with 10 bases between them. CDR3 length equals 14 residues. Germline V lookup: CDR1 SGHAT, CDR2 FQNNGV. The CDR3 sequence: CASSATGYQETQYF. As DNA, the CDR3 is TGTGCCAGCAGCGCTACGGGGTACCAAGAGACCCAGTACTTC. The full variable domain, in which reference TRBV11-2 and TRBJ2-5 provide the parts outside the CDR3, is EAGVAQSPRYKIIEKRQSVAFWCNPISGHATLYWYQQILGQGPKLLIQFQNNGVVDDSQLPKDRFSAERLKGVDSTLKIQPAKLEDSAVYLCASSATGYQETQYFGPGTRLLVL.

The CDR3 loop is CASSPRDSVSYEQYF. For the CDR3, the DNA is TGTGCCAGCTCACCCCGGGACAGCGTCTCCTACGAGCAGTACTTC. The rearrangement joins TRBV18 to TRBJ2-7, with TRBD1 matching over 7 bases. The CDR3 is made up of 15 amino acids. Trimming took 3 bases from V and 0 from J; bases not matched to a gene: 5. Germline V gives CDR1 KGHSH, CDR2 LQKENI.

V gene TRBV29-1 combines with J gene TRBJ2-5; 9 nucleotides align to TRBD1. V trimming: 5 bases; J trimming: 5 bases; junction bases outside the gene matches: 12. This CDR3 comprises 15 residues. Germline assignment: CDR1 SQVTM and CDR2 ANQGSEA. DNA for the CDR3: TGCAGCGTTTTATGGCCGATACAGGGGGCTGAGACCCAGTACTTC. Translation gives CSVLWPIQGAETQYF.

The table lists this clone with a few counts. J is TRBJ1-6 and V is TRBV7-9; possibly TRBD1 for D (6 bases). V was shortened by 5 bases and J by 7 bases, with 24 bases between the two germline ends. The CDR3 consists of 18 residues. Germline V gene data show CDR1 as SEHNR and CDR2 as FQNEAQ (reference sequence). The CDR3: CASSQAGGTGFRNSPLHF. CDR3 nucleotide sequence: TGTGCCAGCAGCCAGGCGGGAGGTACAGGGTTTCGGAATTCACCCCTCCACTTT.

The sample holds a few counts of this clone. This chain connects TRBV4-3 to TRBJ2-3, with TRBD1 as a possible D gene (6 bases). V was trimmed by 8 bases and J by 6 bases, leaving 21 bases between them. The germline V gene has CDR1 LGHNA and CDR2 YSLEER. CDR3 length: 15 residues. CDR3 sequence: CASGTGRASGDTQYF. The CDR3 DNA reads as TGCGCCAGCGGCACAGGGAGAGCGAGTGGGGATACGCAGTATTTT.

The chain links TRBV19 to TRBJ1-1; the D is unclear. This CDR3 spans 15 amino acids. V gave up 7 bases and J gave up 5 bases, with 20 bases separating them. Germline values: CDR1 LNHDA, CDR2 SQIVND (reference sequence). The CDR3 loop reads CASIRTAKGGTEAFF. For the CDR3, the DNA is TGTGCCAGTATTCGCACAGCCAAAGGTGGAACTGAAGCTTTCTTT.

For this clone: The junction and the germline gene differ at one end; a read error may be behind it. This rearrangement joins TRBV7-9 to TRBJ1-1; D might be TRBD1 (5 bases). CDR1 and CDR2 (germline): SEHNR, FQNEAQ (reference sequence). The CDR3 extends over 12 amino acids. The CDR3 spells CSSSLFDSEAFF. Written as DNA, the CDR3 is TGTTCCAGCAGCTTATTCGACAGTGAAGCTTTCTTT. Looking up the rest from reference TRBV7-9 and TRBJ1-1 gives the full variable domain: DTGVSQNPRHKITKRGQNVTFRCDPISEHNRLYWYRQTLGQGPEFLTYFQNEAQLEKSRLLSDRFSAERPKGSFSTLEIQRTEQGDSAMYLCSSSLFDSEAFFGQGTRLTVV.

Written as DNA, the CDR3 is TGTGCCAGCAGTGGACAGGTGAATCAGCCCCAGCATTTT. Protein: CASSGQVNQPQHF. This sequence joins TRBV2 and TRBJ1-5; the D gene is possibly TRBD1 (6 bases). The length of the CDR3 is 13 residues. V shed 4 bases and J shed 4 bases, with 8 bases lying between them. Germline V gene sequence: CDR1 SNHLY, CDR2 FYNNEI. Full variable domain (missing parts from reference TRBV2 and TRBJ1-5): EPEVTQTPSHQVTQMGQEVILRCVPISNHLYFYWYRQILGQKVEFLVSFYNNEISEKSEIFDDQFSVERPDGSNFTLKIRSTKLEDSAMYFCASSGQVNQPQHFGDGTRLSIL.

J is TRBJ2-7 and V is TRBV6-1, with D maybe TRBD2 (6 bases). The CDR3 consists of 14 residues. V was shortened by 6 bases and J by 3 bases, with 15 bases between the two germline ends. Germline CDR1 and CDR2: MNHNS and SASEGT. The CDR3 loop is CASRPHGGDYEQYF. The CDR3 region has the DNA TGTGCCAGCAGGCCTCACGGAGGGGACTACGAGCAGTACTTC.

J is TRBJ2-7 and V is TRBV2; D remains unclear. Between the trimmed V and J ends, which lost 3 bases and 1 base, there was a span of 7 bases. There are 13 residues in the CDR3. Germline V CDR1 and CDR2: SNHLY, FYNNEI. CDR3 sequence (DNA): TGTGCCAGCAGTGATGGTCAGTCCTACGAGCAGTACTTC. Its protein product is CASSDGQSYEQYF.

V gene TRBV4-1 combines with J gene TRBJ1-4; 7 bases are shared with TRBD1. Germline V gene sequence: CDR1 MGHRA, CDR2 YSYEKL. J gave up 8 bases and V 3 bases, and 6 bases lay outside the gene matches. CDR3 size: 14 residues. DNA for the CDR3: TGCGCCAGCAGCCAGACAGGGTCTGGGGAAAAACTGTTTTTT. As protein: CASSQTGSGEKLFF.

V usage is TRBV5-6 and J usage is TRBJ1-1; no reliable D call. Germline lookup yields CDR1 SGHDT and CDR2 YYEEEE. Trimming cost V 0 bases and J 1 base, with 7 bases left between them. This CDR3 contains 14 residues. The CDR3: CASSLGPGNTEAFF. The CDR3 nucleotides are TGTGCCAGCAGCTTGGGGCCTGGGAACACTGAAGCTTTCTTT. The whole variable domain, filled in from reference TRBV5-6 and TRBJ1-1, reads DAGVTQSPTHLIKTRGQQVTLRCSPKSGHDTVSWYQQALGQGPQFIFQYYEEEERQRGNFPDRFSGHQFPNYSSELNVNALLLGDSALYLCASSLGPGNTEAFFGQGTRLTVV.

This CDR3 is CASSPDRAGEQYF. The CDR3 DNA follows: TGTGCCAGCAGTCCTGACAGGGCTGGCGAGCAGTACTTC. V gene TRBV6-5 combines with J gene TRBJ2-7; 7 nucleotides line up with TRBD1. V was pared by 5 bases and J by 6 bases, with 7 bases of the junction left unmatched. Per the germline V gene, CDR1 is MNHEY and CDR2 is SVGAGI. This CDR3 contains 13 residues.

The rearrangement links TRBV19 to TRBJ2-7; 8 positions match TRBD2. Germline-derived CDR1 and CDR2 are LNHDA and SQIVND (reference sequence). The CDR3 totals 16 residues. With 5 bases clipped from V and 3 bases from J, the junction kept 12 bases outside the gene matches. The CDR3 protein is CASSRATSGVRYEQYF. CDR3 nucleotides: TGTGCCAGTAGTCGGGCCACTAGCGGAGTTCGCTACGAGCAGTACTTC. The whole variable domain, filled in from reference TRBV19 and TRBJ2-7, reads DGGITQSPKYLFRKEGQNVTLSCEQNLNHDAMYWYRQDPGQGLRLIYYSQIVNDFQKGDIAEGYSVSREKKESFPLTVTSAQKNPTAFYLCASSRATSGVRYEQYFGPGTRLTVT.

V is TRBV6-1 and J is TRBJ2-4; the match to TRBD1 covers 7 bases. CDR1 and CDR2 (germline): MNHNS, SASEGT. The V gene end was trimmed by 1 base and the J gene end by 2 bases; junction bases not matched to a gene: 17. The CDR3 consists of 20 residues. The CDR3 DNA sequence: TGTGCCAGCAGTGAAGATGGGACAGCCCAAGTTCAGGGTTCCAAAAACATTCAGTACTTC. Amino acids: CASSEDGTAQVQGSKNIQYF.

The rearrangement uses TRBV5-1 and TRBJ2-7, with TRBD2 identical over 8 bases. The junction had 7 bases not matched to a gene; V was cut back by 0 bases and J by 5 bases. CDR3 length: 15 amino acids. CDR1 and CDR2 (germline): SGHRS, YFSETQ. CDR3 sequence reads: CASSLVSSGNHEQYF. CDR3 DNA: TGCGCCAGCAGCTTGGTGAGTAGCGGGAACCACGAGCAGTACTTC.